Below are 15 T cell receptor beta chains sequenced from a single sample in a study of PD-1 blockade in mismatch repair-deficient tumors. Assay used: immunoSEQ multiplex PCR; TCRdb lists only in-frame clones, some missing. This table has approximately 51,000 clones, 81% appearing once. This material consisted of peripheral blood, taken roughly 21 weeks after starting pembrolizumab. Source of these receptors: an adult with mismatch repair-deficient cancer.

This CDR3 reads CASSPHNTGELFF. The CDR3 bases are TGTGCCAGCTCACCACATAACACCGGGGAGCTGTTTTTT. The chain recombines TRBV18 with TRBJ2-2; D gene unclear. The CDR3 runs 13 residues. Germline V gene lookup returns CDR1 KGHSH and CDR2 LQKENI. The V end was cut by 1 base, the J end by 2 bases, with 2 bases between.

The chain uses TRBV2 and TRBJ1-5, with D hard to call. Trimming took 1 base from V and 0 from J, leaving 7 bases between them. This CDR3 region has 15 residues. The germline CDR1 and CDR2 sequences are SNHLY and FYNNEI. CDR3 DNA sequence: TGTGCCAGCAGTGAAGGGTTAGCTAGCAATCAGCCCCAGCATTTT. The encoded protein is CASSEGLASNQPQHF.

The rearrangement links TRBV27 to TRBJ1-2; D perhaps matches TRBD1 (5 bases). Germline assignment: CDR1 MNHEY and CDR2 SMNVEV (reference sequence). This CDR3 has 13 amino acids. V was trimmed by 5 bases and J by 4 bases, leaving 11 bases between them. In nucleotides, the CDR3 is TGTGCCAGCAGTCCGCCAGGGTTCTATGGCTACACCTTC. As protein: CASSPPGFYGYTF.

The V gene is TRBV10-3, the J gene TRBJ2-7; 15 bases match TRBD2. This CDR3 has 20 residues. After removal of 2 bases from V and 1 base from J, the junction contained 12 bases not matched to a gene. Germline V gene sequence: CDR1 ENHRY, CDR2 SYGVKD. CDR3 sequence: CAISERRPGLAGGGSYEQYF. CDR3 in DNA: TGTGCCATCAGTGAGCGGCGACCGGGACTAGCGGGAGGAGGGTCCTACGAGCAGTACTTC.

V and J are TRBV7-8 and TRBJ1-3; D not resolved. Germline V lookup: CDR1 SGHVS, CDR2 FQNEAQ. The CDR3 consists of 15 residues. The ends were cut back, 1 base at V and 0 bases at J, with 7 bases in the middle. Here the CDR3 reads CASSLVSNSGNTIYF. In DNA, the CDR3 is TGTGCCAGCAGCTTAGTTTCTAACTCTGGAAACACCATATATTTT.

The rearrangement links TRBV7-9 to TRBJ1-1; 8 bases are shared with TRBD1. The CDR3 has 15 residues. The V gene's germline CDR1 is SEHNR and CDR2 FQNEAQ (reference sequence). Germline trimming cut 4 bases from V and 0 bases from J; bases unmatched to any gene: 4. The CDR3 DNA reads as TGTGCCAGCAGCTGGACAGGGTCGATGAACACTGAAGCTTTCTTT. Encoded protein: CASSWTGSMNTEAFF.

In regard to this clone: The junction and the germline gene differ at one end; a read error may be behind it. The chain uses TRBV7-7 and TRBJ2-5; TRBD2 matches 12 bases. This CDR3 spans 16 amino acids. CDR1 is SSHAT and CDR2 is FNYEAQ in the germline V gene (reference sequence). In DNA form, the CDR3 reads TGTGCTAGCAGCCTCTCGGGACTAGCGGGCGCAGAGACCCAGTACTTC. It is translated as CASSLSGLAGAETQYF.

V usage is TRBV5-8 and J usage is TRBJ2-1; 7 positions match TRBD1. Germline CDR1 and CDR2: SGHTS and YDEGEE. CDR3 size: 16 residues. The junction had 5 bases not matched to a gene; V was cut back by 0 bases and J by 2 bases. The CDR3 is CASSLVRGLPYNEQFF. The CDR3 nucleotides read TGTGCCAGCAGCTTGGTAAGGGGGCTGCCCTACAATGAGCAGTTCTTC. The full variable domain, in which reference TRBV5-8 and TRBJ2-1 provide the parts outside the CDR3, is EAGVTQSPTHLIKTRGQQATLRCSPISGHTSVYWYQQALGLGLQFLLWYDEGEERNRGNFPPRFSGRQFPNYSSELNVNALELEDSALYLCASSLVRGLPYNEQFFGPGTRLTVL.

The DNA for the CDR3 is TGTGCCAGCAGCCCTGGGAGGAACAATGAGCAGTTCTTC. It codes for CASSPGRNNEQFF. The chain uses TRBV7-3 and TRBJ2-1; weak D call: TRBD2 (6 bases). Germline V CDR1 and CDR2: SGHTA, FQGTGA. This CDR3 region has 13 residues. Between the trimmed V and J ends, which lost 5 bases and 5 bases, there was a span of 10 bases.

The gene calls are TRBV30 and TRBJ1-4; tentatively, D is TRBD1 (6 bases). Germline V gene data show CDR1 as GTSNPN and CDR2 as SVGIG (reference sequence). This CDR3 has 13 residues. Deletions cut 4 bases from V and 7 bases from J, with 13 bases between. Here the CDR3 reads CAWTTGFREKLFF. As DNA, the CDR3 is TGTGCCTGGACTACAGGGTTCCGTGAAAAACTGTTTTTT.

V gene TRBV18 combines with J gene TRBJ1-1; 7 bases align to TRBD1. The CDR3 runs 14 residues. Germline V CDR1 and CDR2: KGHSH, LQKENI. V lost 6 bases to trimming and J lost 5 bases; unmatched junction nucleotides: 9. CDR3 region: CASSQTGPETEAFF. CDR3 sequence (DNA): TGTGCCAGCTCCCAGACAGGGCCAGAGACTGAAGCTTTCTTT. The variable domain in full, completed from reference TRBV18 and TRBJ1-1, reads NAGVMQNPRHLVRRRGQEARLRCSPMKGHSHVYWYRQLPEEGLKFMVYLQKENIIDESGMPKERFSAEFPKEGPSILRIQQVVRGDSAAYFCASSQTGPETEAFFGQGTRLTVV.

This chain connects TRBV2 to TRBJ2-7; 12 bases are a match to TRBD1. Unmatched junction bases numbered 7, after V lost 6 bases and J lost 7 bases. CDR3 length equals 14 residues. CDR1 is SNHLY, CDR2 FYNNEI, per germline. Here the CDR3 DNA reads TGTGCCAGCAGCACGGGACAGGGGGCTGGGGAGCAGTACTTC. Translation gives CASSTGQGAGEQYF.

V usage is TRBV18 and J usage is TRBJ2-7, with 10 bases fitting TRBD2. After removal of 6 bases from V and 3 bases from J, the junction contained 8 bases not matched to a gene. Germline CDR1 KGHSH, CDR2 LQKENI. The CDR3 is made up of 15 amino acids. The CDR3 is CASSLELAGFYEQYF. The CDR3 DNA reads TGTGCCAGCTCCCTGGAACTAGCGGGATTCTACGAGCAGTACTTC. Full variable domain (missing parts from reference TRBV18 and TRBJ2-7): NAGVMQNPRHLVRRRGQEARLRCSPMKGHSHVYWYRQLPEEGLKFMVYLQKENIIDESGMPKERFSAEFPKEGPSILRIQQVVRGDSAAYFCASSLELAGFYEQYFGPGTRLTVT.

The gene calls are TRBV5-1 and TRBJ1-1, with D maybe TRBD1 (5 bases). The germline V gene has CDR1 SGHRS and CDR2 YFSETQ. The V and J ends lost 0 bases and 7 bases respectively, with 13 bases between them. The CDR3 runs to 14 residues. The CDR3 reads CASSLGVPGVEAFF. DNA of the CDR3: TGCGCCAGCAGCTTGGGGGTCCCGGGGGTTGAAGCTTTCTTT.

The chain links TRBV11-2 to TRBJ2-4; D is uncertain. Trimming pared 0 bases from V and 6 bases from J, leaving 9 bases between. Germline V lookup: CDR1 SGHAT, CDR2 FQNNGV. This CDR3 is built from 14 residues. CDR3 amino acids: CASSLDRATNIQYF. Here the CDR3 DNA reads TGTGCCAGCAGCTTAGATCGGGCTACAAACATTCAGTACTTC.